This section outlines one T cell receptor beta chain sequence together with its context. What it binds is unknown. CDR1 LNHDA and CDR2 SQIVND come from the germline V gene (reference sequence). Trimming removed 6 bases from V and 8 bases from J; junction bases left unmatched: 16. The CDR3 sequence is 17 residues long. The sample comes from a study of T cell responses to AZD1222 COVID-19 vaccine. This table comes from immunoSEQ multiplex PCR, and its TCRdb copy is limited to in-frame clones, with some not included. The table has approximately 200,000 clones, about 94% seen once. Whole-study results and caveats: Reportedly, nearly half the spike-specific TCRs target unmutated variant regions. Donors were mostly white British, more females; clonal diversity possibly underestimated.

This TCR was sampled from an adult who received the MenACWY meningococcal vaccine as a control. The chain employs TRBV19 and TRBJ1-4; 9 bases are a match to TRBD1. This specimen was peripheral blood, taken 28 days after the second dose of the MenACWY control vaccine. For the CDR3, the DNA is TGTGCCAGTAGCCGGGACAGGGACCCTAAAAAGGGCGAAAAACTGTTTTTT. It yields the protein CASSRDRDPKKGEKLFF.